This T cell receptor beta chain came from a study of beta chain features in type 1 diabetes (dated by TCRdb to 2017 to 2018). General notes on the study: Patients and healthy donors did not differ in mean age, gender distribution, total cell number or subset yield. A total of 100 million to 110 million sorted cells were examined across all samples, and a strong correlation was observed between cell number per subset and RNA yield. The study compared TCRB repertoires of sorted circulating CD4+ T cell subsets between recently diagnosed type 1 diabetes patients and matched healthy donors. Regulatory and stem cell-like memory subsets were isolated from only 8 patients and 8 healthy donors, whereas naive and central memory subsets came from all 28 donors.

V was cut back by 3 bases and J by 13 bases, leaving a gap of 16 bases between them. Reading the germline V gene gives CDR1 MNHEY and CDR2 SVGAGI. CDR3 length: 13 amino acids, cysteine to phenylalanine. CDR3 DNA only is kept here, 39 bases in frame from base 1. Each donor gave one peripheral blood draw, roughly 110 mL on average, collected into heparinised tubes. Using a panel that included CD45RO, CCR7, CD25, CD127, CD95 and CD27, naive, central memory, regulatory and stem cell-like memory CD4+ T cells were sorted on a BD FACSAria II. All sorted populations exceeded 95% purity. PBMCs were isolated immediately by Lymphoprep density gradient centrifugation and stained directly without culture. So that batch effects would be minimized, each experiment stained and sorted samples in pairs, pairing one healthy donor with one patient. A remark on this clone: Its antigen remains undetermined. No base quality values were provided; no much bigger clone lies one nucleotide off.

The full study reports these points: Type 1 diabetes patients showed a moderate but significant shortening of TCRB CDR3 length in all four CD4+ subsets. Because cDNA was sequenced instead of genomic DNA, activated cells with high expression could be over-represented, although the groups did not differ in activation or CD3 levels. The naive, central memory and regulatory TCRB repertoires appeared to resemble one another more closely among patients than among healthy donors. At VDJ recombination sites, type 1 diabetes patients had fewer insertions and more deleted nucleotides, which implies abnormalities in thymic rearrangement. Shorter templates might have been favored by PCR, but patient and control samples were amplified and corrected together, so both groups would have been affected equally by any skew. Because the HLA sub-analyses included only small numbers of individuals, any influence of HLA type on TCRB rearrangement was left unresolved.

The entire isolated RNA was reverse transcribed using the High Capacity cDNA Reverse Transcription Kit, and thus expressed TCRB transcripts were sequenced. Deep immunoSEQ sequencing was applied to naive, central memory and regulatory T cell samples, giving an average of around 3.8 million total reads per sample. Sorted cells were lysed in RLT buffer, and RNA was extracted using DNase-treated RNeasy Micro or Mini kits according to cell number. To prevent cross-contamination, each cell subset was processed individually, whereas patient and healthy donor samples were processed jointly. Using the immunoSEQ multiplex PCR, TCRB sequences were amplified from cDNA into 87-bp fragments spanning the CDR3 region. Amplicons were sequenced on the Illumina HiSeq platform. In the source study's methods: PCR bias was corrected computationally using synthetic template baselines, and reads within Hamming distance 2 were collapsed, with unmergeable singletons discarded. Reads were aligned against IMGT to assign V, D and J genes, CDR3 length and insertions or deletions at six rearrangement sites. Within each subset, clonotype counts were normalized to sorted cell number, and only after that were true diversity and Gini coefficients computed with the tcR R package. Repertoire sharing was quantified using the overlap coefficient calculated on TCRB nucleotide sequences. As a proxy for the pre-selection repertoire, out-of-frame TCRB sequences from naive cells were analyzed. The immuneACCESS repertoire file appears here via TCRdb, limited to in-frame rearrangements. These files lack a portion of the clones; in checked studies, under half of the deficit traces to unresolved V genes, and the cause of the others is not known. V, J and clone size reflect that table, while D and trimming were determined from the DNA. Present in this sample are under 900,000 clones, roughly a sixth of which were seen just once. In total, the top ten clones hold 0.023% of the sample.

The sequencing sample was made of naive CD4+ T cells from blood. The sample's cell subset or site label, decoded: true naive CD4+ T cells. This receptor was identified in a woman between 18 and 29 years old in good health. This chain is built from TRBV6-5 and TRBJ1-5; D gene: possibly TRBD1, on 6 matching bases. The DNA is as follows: TGTGCCAGCAGTTATGGAAGACAGGTTAGACAGCATTTT. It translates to CASSYGRQVRQHF.